A single sample is the source of the 5 T cell receptor beta chains below, sequenced in a study of T cells in Graves' hyperthyroidism and ophthalmopathy. RNA transcripts gave rise to amplified TCR beta CDR3 regions. The HTBI primer set was used in a first-round RT-PCR of the TCR CDR3. In TCRdb, the multiplex PCR reads were re-called with MiXCR into one record per CDR3 protein. The sample has a few hundred thousand distinct CDR3 sequences, roughly 12% seen once. The specimen sequenced was blood. The receptor source for this set is a man aged 30-40 years with Graves' hyperthyroidism that later progressed to Graves' ophthalmopathy.

The table lists this clonotype with a few counts. The chain carries TRBV4-1 and TRBJ2-7; D not certain. The CDR3 is made up of 15 amino acids. With 0 bases removed from V and 0 bases from J, the gap between germline ends came to 9 bases. Germline values: CDR1 MGHRA, CDR2 YSYEKL. CDR3: CASSQESGYSYEQYF. CDR3 in DNA: TGCGCCAGCAGCCAAGAATCGGGTTACTCCTACGAGCAGTACTTC.

This clonotype occurred a few times. The chain has TRBV10-3 and TRBJ2-3; a possible D gene is TRBD2 (5 bases). Per germline, CDR1 ENHRY and CDR2 SYGVKD. The CDR3 is 16 residues long. The V gene lost 4 bases and the J gene lost 0 bases, with 14 bases spanning the gap. The CDR3 sequence: CAISGSLRTSTDTQYF. CDR3 coding DNA: TGTGCCATCAGTGGTTCCCTCCGGACTAGCACAGATACGCAGTATTTT.

This clonotype was found a few times. The chain uses TRBV18 and TRBJ1-1; D perhaps matches TRBD1 (5 bases). Germline V gene sequence: CDR1 KGHSH, CDR2 LQKENI. The CDR3 sequence is 15 residues long. The ends were cut back, 5 bases at V and 1 base at J, with 14 bases in the middle. The CDR3 DNA reads TGTGCCAGCTCAGCGACGACAGACCAGAACACTGAAGCTTTCTTT. Protein sequence: CASSATTDQNTEAFF.

This clonotype was detected many times. The V call is TRBV7-2, the J call TRBJ2-3; 9 bases align to TRBD2. There are 15 residues in the CDR3. From germline, CDR1 is SGHTA and CDR2 FQGNSA. With 11 bases clipped from V and 6 bases from J, the junction kept 15 bases outside the gene matches. CDR3 protein: CASGRAGGAADTQYF. CDR3 DNA: TGTGCCTCCGGCCGGGCGGGGGGGGCCGCTGATACGCAGTATTTT.

The rearrangement joins TRBV10-2 to TRBJ1-2; a weak D match, TRBD1 (5 bases). This CDR3 contains 13 residues. Trimming took 3 bases from V and 5 from J, leaving 10 bases between them. Germline CDR1 and CDR2: WSHSY and SAAADI. The CDR3 here is CASSDRDGYGYTF. CDR3 sequence (DNA): TGCGCCAGCAGTGACCGGGACGGATATGGCTACACCTTC.